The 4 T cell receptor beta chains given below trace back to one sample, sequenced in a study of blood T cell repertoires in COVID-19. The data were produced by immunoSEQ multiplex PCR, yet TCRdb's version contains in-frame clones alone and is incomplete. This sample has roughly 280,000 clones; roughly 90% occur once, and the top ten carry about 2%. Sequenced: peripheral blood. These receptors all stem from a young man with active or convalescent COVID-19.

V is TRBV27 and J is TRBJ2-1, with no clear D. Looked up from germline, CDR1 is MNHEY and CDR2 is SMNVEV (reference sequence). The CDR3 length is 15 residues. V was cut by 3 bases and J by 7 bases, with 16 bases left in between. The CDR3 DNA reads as TGTGCCAGCAGTTTTACCCCCCCGCCTCGGAATGAGCAGTTCTTC. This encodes CASSFTPPPRNEQFF.

CDR3 loop: CATSGGRNEQFF. DNA of the CDR3: TGTGCCACTTCGGGGGGACGCAATGAGCAGTTCTTC. The chain links TRBV24-1 to TRBJ2-1; 7 bases map to TRBD2. Germline trimming cut 10 bases from V and 6 bases from J; bases unmatched to any gene: 5. This CDR3 spans 12 amino acids. CDR1 is KGHDR, CDR2 SFDVKD, per germline.

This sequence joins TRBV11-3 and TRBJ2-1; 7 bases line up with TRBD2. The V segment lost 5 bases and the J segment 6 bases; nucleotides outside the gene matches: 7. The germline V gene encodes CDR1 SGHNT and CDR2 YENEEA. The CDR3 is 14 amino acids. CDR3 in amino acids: CASSPRTRPNEQFF. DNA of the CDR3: TGTGCCAGCAGCCCCCGGACTAGACCCAATGAGCAGTTCTTC.

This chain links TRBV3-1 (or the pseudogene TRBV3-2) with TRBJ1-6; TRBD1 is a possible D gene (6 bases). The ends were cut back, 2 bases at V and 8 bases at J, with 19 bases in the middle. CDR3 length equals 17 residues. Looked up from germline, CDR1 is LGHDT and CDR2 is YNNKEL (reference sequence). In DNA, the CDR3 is TGTGCCAGCAGCCAACTCTTAGACAGGCACCCTTATTCACCCCTCCACTTT. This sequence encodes CASSQLLDRHPYSPLHF.